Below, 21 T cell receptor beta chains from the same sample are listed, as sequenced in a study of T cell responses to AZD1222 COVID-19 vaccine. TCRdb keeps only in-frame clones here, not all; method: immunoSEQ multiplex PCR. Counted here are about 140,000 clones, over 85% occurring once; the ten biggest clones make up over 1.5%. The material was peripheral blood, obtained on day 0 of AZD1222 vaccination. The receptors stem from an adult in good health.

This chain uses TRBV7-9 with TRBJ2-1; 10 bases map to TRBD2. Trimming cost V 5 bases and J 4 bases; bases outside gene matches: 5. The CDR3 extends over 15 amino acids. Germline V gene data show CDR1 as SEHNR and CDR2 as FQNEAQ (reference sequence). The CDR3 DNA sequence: TGTGCCAGCAGCCTTTCTAGCGGGGGATACAATGAGCAGTTCTTC. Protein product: CASSLSSGGYNEQFF. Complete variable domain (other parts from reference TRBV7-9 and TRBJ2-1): DTGVSQNPRHKITKRGQNVTFRCDPISEHNRLYWYRQTLGQGPEFLTYFQNEAQLEKSRLLSDRFSAERPKGSFSTLEIQRTEQGDSAMYLCASSLSSGGYNEQFFGPGTRLTVL.

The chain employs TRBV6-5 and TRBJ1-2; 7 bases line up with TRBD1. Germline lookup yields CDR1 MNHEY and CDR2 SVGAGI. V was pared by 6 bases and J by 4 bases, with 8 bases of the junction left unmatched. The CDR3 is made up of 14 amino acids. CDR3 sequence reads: CASRFPRGLYGYTF. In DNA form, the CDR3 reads TGTGCCAGCAGATTTCCGAGGGGGCTCTATGGCTACACCTTC.

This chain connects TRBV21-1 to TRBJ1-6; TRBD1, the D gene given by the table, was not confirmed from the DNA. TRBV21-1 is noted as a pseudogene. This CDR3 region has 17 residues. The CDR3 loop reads CASNFDRGRLLNSPLHF. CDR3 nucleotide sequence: TGTGCCAGCAACTTCGACAGGGGGCGTCTCCTTAATTCACCCCTCCACTTT.

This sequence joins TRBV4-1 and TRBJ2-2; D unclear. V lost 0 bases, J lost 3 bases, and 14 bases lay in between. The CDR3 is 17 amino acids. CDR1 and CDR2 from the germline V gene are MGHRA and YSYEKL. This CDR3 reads CASSQDESPYYTGELFF. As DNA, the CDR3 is TGCGCCAGCAGCCAAGACGAGAGTCCGTATTACACCGGGGAGCTGTTTTTT.

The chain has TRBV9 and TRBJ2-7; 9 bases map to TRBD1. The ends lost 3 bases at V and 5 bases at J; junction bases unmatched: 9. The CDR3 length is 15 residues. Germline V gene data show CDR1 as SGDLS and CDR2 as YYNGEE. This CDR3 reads CASSGGTGNGDEQYF. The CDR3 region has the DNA TGTGCCAGCAGCGGGGGGACAGGGAATGGAGACGAGCAGTACTTC.

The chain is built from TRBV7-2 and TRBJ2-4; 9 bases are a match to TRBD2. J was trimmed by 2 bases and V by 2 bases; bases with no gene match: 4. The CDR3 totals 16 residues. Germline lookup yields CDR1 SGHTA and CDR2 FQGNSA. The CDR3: CASSLTSGRPKNIQYF. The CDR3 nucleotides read TGTGCCAGCAGCTTAACGAGCGGGAGGCCCAAAAACATTCAGTACTTC.

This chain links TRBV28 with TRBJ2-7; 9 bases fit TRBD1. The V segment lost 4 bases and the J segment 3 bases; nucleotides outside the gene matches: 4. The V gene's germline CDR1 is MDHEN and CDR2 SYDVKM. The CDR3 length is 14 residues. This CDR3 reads CASSSTGGHYEQYF. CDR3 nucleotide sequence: TGTGCCAGCAGTTCTACAGGGGGCCACTACGAGCAGTACTTC. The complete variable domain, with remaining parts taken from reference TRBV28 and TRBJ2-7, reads DVKVTQSSRYLVKRTGEKVFLECVQDMDHENMFWYRQDPGLGLRLIYFSYDVKMKEKGDIPEGYSVSREKKERFSLILESASTNQTSMYLCASSSTGGHYEQYFGPGTRLTVT.

As DNA, the CDR3 is TGTGCCATCAGCCCTACAGGGGGGAGTGGGGAGCAGTACTTC. It encodes CAISPTGGSGEQYF. J is TRBJ2-7 and V is TRBV6-6; 8 bases are shared with TRBD1. With 10 bases clipped from V and 7 bases from J, the junction kept 15 bases outside the gene matches. The germline CDR1 and CDR2 sequences are MNHNY and SVGAGI (reference sequence). The CDR3 is 14 residues long.

The CDR3 region has the DNA TGTGCCAGCAGCTTGGCTGGTTTACCATATGGCTACACCTTC. It codes for CASSLAGLPYGYTF. The gene calls are TRBV5-4 and TRBJ1-2, with D hard to call. Deletions cut 0 bases from V and 5 bases from J, with 11 bases between. CDR3 size: 14 residues. Per the germline V gene, CDR1 is SGHNT and CDR2 is YYREEE (reference sequence).

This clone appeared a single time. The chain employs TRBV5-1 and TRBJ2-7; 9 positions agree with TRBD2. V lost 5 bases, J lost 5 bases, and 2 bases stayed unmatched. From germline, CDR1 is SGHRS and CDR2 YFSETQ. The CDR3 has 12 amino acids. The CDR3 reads CASRREGHEQYF. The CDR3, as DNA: TGCGCCAGCAGGCGGGAGGGACACGAGCAGTACTTC.

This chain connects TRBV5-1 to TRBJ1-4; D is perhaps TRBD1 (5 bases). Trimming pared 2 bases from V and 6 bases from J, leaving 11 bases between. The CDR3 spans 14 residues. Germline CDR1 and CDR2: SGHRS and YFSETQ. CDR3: CASSFQGGDEKLFF. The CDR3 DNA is TGCGCCAGCAGCTTCCAGGGTGGGGATGAAAAACTGTTTTTT.

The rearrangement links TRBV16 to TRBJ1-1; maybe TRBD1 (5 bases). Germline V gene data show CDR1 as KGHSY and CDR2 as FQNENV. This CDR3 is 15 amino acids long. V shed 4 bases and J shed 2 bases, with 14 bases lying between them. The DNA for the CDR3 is TGTGCCAGCAGCCTGGGACGAATCTTTAACACTGAAGCTTTCTTT. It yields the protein CASSLGRIFNTEAFF.

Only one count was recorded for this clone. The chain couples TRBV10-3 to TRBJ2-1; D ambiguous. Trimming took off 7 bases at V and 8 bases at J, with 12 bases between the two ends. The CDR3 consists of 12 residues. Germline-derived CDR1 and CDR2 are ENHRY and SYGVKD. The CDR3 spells CAIKGWSDEQFF. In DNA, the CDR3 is TGTGCCATCAAGGGCTGGTCAGATGAGCAGTTCTTC.

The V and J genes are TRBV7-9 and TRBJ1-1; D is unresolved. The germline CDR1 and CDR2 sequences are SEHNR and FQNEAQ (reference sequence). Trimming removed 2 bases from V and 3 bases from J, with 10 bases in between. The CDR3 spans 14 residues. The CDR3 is CASSLIPEDTEAFF. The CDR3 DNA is TGTGCCAGCAGCTTAATCCCCGAAGACACTGAAGCTTTCTTT.

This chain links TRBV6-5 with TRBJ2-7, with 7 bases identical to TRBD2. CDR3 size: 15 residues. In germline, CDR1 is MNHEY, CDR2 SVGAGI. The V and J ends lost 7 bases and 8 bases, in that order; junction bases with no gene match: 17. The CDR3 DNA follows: TGTGCCAGCATTCAGGCGGGAGCCACTTCTACCAAGCAGTACTTC. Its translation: CASIQAGATSTKQYF.

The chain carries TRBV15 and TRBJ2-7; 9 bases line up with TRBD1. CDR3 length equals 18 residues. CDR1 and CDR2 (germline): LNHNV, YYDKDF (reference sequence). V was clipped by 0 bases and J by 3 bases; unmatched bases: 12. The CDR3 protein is CATSRDHPSGTGNYEQYF. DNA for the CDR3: TGTGCCACCAGCAGAGACCACCCCTCCGGGACAGGGAACTACGAGCAGTACTTC.

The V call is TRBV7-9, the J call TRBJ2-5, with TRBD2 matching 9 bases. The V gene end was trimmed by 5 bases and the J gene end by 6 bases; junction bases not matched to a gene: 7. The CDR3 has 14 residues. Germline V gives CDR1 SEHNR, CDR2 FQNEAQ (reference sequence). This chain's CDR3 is CASSPAGLAKTQYF. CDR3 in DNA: TGTGCCAGCAGCCCGGCGGGACTAGCCAAGACCCAGTACTTC.

This CDR3 is CASSSNRDSSYEQYF. The DNA of the CDR3 is TGTGCCAGCAGCTCCAACCGGGACAGCTCCTACGAGCAGTACTTC. The rearrangement links TRBV11-2 to TRBJ2-7; TRBD1 matches 7 bases. V lost 4 bases, J lost 0 bases, and 6 bases stayed unmatched. The CDR3 loop spans 15 amino acids. CDR1 and CDR2 (germline): SGHAT, FQNNGV. Using reference TRBV11-2 and TRBJ2-7 for the parts outside the CDR3, the full variable domain is EAGVAQSPRYKIIEKRQSVAFWCNPISGHATLYWYQQILGQGPKLLIQFQNNGVVDDSQLPKDRFSAERLKGVDSTLKIQPAKLEDSAVYLCASSSNRDSSYEQYFGPGTRLTVT.

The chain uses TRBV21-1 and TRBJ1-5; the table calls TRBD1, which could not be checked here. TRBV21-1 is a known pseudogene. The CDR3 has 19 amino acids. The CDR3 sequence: CASSKARRGRIHSNQPQHF. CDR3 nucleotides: TGTGCCAGCAGCAAAGCGCGCAGGGGGCGAATCCATAGCAATCAGCCCCAGCATTTT.

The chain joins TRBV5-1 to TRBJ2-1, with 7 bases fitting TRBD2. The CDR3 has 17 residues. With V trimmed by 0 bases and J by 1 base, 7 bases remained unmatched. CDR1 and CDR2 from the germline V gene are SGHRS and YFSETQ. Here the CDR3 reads CASSLALSSGSYNEQFF. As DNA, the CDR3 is TGCGCCAGCAGCTTGGCGTTGTCTAGCGGATCCTACAATGAGCAGTTCTTC.

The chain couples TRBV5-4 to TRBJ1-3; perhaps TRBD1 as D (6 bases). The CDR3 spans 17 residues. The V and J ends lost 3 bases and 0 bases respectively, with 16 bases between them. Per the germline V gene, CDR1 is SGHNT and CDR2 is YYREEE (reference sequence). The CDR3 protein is CASSYGQPPFSGNTIYF. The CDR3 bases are TGTGCCAGCAGCTACGGACAGCCCCCTTTCTCTGGAAACACCATATATTTT. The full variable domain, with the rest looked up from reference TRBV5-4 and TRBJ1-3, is ETGVTQSPTHLIKTRGQQVTLRCSSQSGHNTVSWYQQALGQGPQFIFQYYREEENGRGNFPPRFSGLQFPNYSSELNVNALELDDSALYLCASSYGQPPFSGNTIYFGEGSWLTVV.